This record looks at one TCR beta chain sequence and its context. Recruitment covered about two dozen US areas and drew participants whose ages spanned roughly 18 to 100 years. Self-reported history from a screening survey and questionnaire set each donor's cohort. TCRdb's copy holds only in-frame clones and misses some; the assay was immunoSEQ multiplex PCR. Of about 190,000 clones in the sample, about 81% were seen once. This record comes from a study of blood T cell repertoires in COVID-19. On the study more broadly: Acute-phase and convalescent COVID-19 samples originated in the United States, Italy and Spain.

With 3 bases clipped from V and 4 bases from J, the junction kept 5 bases outside the gene matches. This CDR3 is built from 15 residues. CDR1 and CDR2 (germline): SGHRS, YFSETQ. The J gene is TRBJ1-5, the V gene TRBV5-1, with 9 bases lining up with TRBD1. This clonotype originated in a woman in her 30s who had recovered from COVID-19. The sample was PBMCs or T cells enriched from blood (not recorded which). The CDR3 sequence is CASSWTGQGNQPQHF. CDR3 DNA: TGCGCCAGCAGCTGGACGGGACAGGGTAATCAGCCCCAGCATTTT.